This T cell receptor beta chain was sequenced for a study of T cell responses to AZD1222 COVID-19 vaccine. Looking at the study overall: Pooled samples include second doses given at about 4 or 12 weeks. Broader study findings: Spike as a whole was targeted by vaccine-associated CD4 TCRs, dominant at 160-218 and 743-854. Of the AZD1222 recipients, only 5 or 6 were seropositive at baseline.

Concerning this clone itself: Antigen: not known.

V gave up 6 bases and J gave up 3 bases; unmatched junction bases: 7. From germline, CDR1 is KGHSH and CDR2 LQKENI. The CDR3 has 14 amino acids. Data came from immunoSEQ multiplex PCR; TCRdb stores just in-frame clones and leaves some out. The data hold 80,000 to 95,000 clones, with approximately 90% observed a single time. This rearrangement joins TRBV18 to TRBJ2-7, with 8 bases lining up with TRBD1. Source: peripheral blood, taken on day 0 of AZD1222 vaccination. This clonotype was sampled from an adult in good health. The CDR3 reads CASSPTGAHYEQYF. The CDR3 coding sequence is TGTGCCAGCTCCCCGACAGGGGCCCACTACGAGCAGTACTTC.